The next 5 T cell receptor beta chains were all read from a single sample in a study of cytotoxic CD8 clonotypes in ibrutinib-treated CLL. Generated by immunoSEQ multiplex PCR, the TCRdb table keeps only in-frame clones and is missing some. The sample holds about 50,000 clones, 45% to 60% seen once. The sequencing here drew on PBMCs, taken after 24 months of ibrutinib treatment. Receptors were obtained from a human donor with chronic lymphocytic leukemia.

This clone appeared once. V is TRBV5-1 and J is TRBJ2-5; TRBD2 agrees at 9 bases. Germline V gene sequence: CDR1 SGHRS, CDR2 YFSETQ. This CDR3 is built from 16 residues. J was trimmed by 0 bases and V by 0 bases; bases with no gene match: 3. CDR3 sequence (DNA): TGCGCCAGCAGCTTGGCCCTAGCGGGGAACCAAGAGACCCAGTACTTC. Its translation is CASSLALAGNQETQYF.

This CDR3 reads CATNRGRLWTEAFF. The CDR3, as DNA: TGTGCCACCAACAGGGGGCGCTTGTGGACTGAAGCTTTCTTT. The chain recombines TRBV6-5 with TRBJ1-1; 9 nucleotides agree with TRBD1. In germline, CDR1 is MNHEY, CDR2 SVGAGI. With V trimmed by 10 bases and J by 5 bases, 11 bases remained unmatched. The CDR3 spans 14 residues.

The gene calls are TRBV2 and TRBJ2-2; weak D call: TRBD2 (5 bases). Germline V lookup: CDR1 SNHLY, CDR2 FYNNEI. This CDR3 is built from 14 residues. V lost 6 bases, J lost 6 bases, and 14 bases lay in between. In nucleotides, the CDR3 is TGTGCCAGCAGAGGTAGAGGGTGGCCCGGGGAGCTGTTTTTT. Amino acids: CASRGRGWPGELFF.

The CDR3 bases are TGTGCCAGCAGCCAAGGGACAAGGGGTGGCTACACCTTC. Translated, it gives CASSQGTRGGYTF. The J gene is TRBJ1-2, the V gene TRBV6-1; weak D call: TRBD1 (6 bases). Trimming cost V 6 bases and J 7 bases, with 15 bases left between them. Germline V lookup: CDR1 MNHNS, CDR2 SASEGT. The CDR3 sequence is 13 residues long.

This clone has more than one count but fewer than ten. The rearrangement links TRBV2 to TRBJ1-5; tentative D call: TRBD1 (5 bases). With 4 bases removed from V and 6 bases from J, the gap between germline ends came to 13 bases. This CDR3 is built from 14 residues. Per germline, CDR1 SNHLY and CDR2 FYNNEI. The CDR3 sequence: CASSVAGSVQPQHF. CDR3 nucleotide sequence: TGTGCCAGCAGTGTGGCAGGGTCAGTTCAGCCCCAGCATTTT.